The 27 T cell receptor beta chains presented below share a single source sample, sequenced in a study of blood T cell repertoires in COVID-19. Sequencing used immunoSEQ multiplex PCR; TCRdb keeps in-frame clones, though not all of them. The data show about 260,000 clones, 80% to 90% seen once. Sequencing used peripheral blood. Source of these receptors: a woman in her 40s with acute or convalescent COVID-19.

This rearrangement joins TRBV5-1 to TRBJ1-5, with D hard to call. The germline V gene has CDR1 SGHRS and CDR2 YFSETQ. This CDR3 is 16 amino acids long. Trimming removed 0 bases at V and 2 bases at J, with 12 bases between. This CDR3 reads CASSLERAGGNQPQHF. CDR3 nucleotides: TGCGCCAGCAGCTTGGAGAGGGCCGGGGGCAATCAGCCCCAGCATTTT.

V and J are TRBV30 and TRBJ1-5; a weak D match, TRBD1 (6 bases). Germline CDR1 reads GTSNPN; CDR2 reads SVGIG (reference sequence). The CDR3 runs 13 residues. Between the trimmed V and J ends, which lost 2 bases and 6 bases, there was a span of 11 bases. The CDR3, as DNA: TGTGCCTGGAGTCTCCGAGGGGGTCAGCCCCAGCATTTT. It translates to CAWSLRGGQPQHF.

The rearrangement joins TRBV6-4 to TRBJ1-6; possible D gene TRBD1, 6 bases. Germline V gives CDR1 MRHNA, CDR2 SNTAGT. The CDR3 covers 15 residues. V was clipped by 0 bases and J by 4 bases, with 7 bases between them. CDR3 DNA sequence: TGTGCCAGCAGTGACTCAGGACAGTATAATTCACCCCTCCACTTT. Translating it yields CASSDSGQYNSPLHF.

This clone was detected only a few times. The chain combines TRBV30 with TRBJ2-7, with D perhaps matching TRBD2 (5 bases). With 0 bases removed from V and 4 bases from J, the gap between germline ends came to 7 bases. This CDR3 has 12 residues. CDR1 GTSNPN and CDR2 SVGIG come from the germline V gene (reference sequence). The CDR3 loop is CAWSVGGYEQYV. Here the CDR3 DNA reads TGTGCCTGGAGTGTAGGAGGTTACGAGCAGTACGTC.

The rearrangement links TRBV12-5 to TRBJ1-1; D perhaps matches TRBD1 (5 bases). The CDR3 spans 14 residues. Trimming took 6 bases from V and 4 from J, leaving 15 bases between them. The germline V gene encodes CDR1 LGHNT and CDR2 FRNRAP. The DNA for the CDR3 is TGTGCTAGTGGCCCCGAACGGGGGTTCACTGAAGCTTTCTTT. Residues: CASGPERGFTEAFF.

This chain uses TRBV9 with TRBJ1-2; the D gene is possibly TRBD1 (5 bases). This CDR3 is 16 amino acids long. The germline V gene has CDR1 SGDLS and CDR2 YYNGEE. With 4 bases removed from V and 7 bases from J, the gap between germline ends came to 23 bases. The CDR3, as DNA: TGTGCCAGCAGCCCGTCAGGGATCGACCGGGCGCTTGGCTACACCTTC. Amino acid sequence: CASSPSGIDRALGYTF. Complete variable domain (other parts from reference TRBV9 and TRBJ1-2): DSGVTQTPKHLITATGQRVTLRCSPRSGDLSVYWYQQSLDQGLQFLIQYYNGEERAKGNILERFSAQQFPDLHSELNLSSLELGDSALYFCASSPSGIDRALGYTFGSGTRLTVV.

The rearrangement uses TRBV30 and TRBJ2-3; TRBD2 agrees at 9 bases. The germline V gene has CDR1 GTSNPN and CDR2 SVGIG (reference sequence). V lost 4 bases to trimming and J lost 15 bases; unmatched junction nucleotides: 11. CDR3 length: 12 residues. CDR3 coding DNA: TGTGCCTGGACACATAGCGGGGGCATATCATATTTT. Amino acid sequence: CAWTHSGGISYF.

The chain carries TRBV7-2 and TRBJ1-2; perhaps TRBD1 as D (5 bases). The V gene lost 5 bases and the J gene lost 5 bases, with 15 bases spanning the gap. The germline CDR1 and CDR2 sequences are SGHTA and FQGNSA. The CDR3 consists of 14 residues. The CDR3 DNA sequence: TGTGCCAGCAGCCAGGGAGGAGTTAAATATGGCTACACCTTC. Residues: CASSQGGVKYGYTF.

The chain combines TRBV28 with TRBJ1-4; tentative D call: TRBD1 (5 bases). V lost 6 bases to trimming and J lost 7 bases, with 18 bases between them. Germline lookup yields CDR1 MDHEN and CDR2 SYDVKM. CDR3 length equals 15 residues. The CDR3 protein is CASSNPRGGGEKLFF. The CDR3 DNA sequence: TGTGCCAGCAGCAATCCCCGTGGGGGGGGTGAAAAACTGTTTTTT.

The V call is TRBV27, the J call TRBJ1-4, with D tentatively TRBD1 (6 bases). The germline V and J ends were trimmed by 7 bases and 3 bases, with 15 bases remaining between them. The germline gives CDR1 MNHEY, CDR2 SMNVEV (reference sequence). This CDR3 is 15 amino acids long. CDR3 protein: CASNQSGGPNEKLFF. The CDR3 DNA reads TGTGCCAGCAACCAATCTGGGGGCCCTAATGAAAAACTGTTTTTT.

The CDR3 bases are TGCGCCAGCAGCCCAGGACAGGCTCTCGACCAGCCCCAGCATTTT. It is translated as CASSPGQALDQPQHF. The gene calls are TRBV4-1 and TRBJ1-5; 7 positions match TRBD1. Trimming cost V 4 bases and J 7 bases; bases outside gene matches: 10. Germline values: CDR1 MGHRA, CDR2 YSYEKL. There are 15 residues in the CDR3.

This chain joins TRBV29-1 and TRBJ1-4; the D gene is possibly TRBD1 (5 bases). CDR1 is SQVTM, CDR2 ANQGSEA, per germline. CDR3 size: 13 residues. V gave up 7 bases and J gave up 1 base, with 10 bases separating them. The CDR3 sequence: CSARGGTNEKLFF. The CDR3 DNA is TGCAGCGCGAGGGGTGGAACTAATGAAAAACTGTTTTTT.

The chain links TRBV15 to TRBJ2-1, with 7 nucleotides matching TRBD2. The trim removed 4 bases at V and 10 bases at J, leaving 7 bases unmatched. Per the germline V gene, CDR1 is LNHNV and CDR2 is YYDKDF (reference sequence). CDR3 length equals 13 residues. CDR3 loop: CATSITGGREQFF. DNA of the CDR3: TGTGCCACCAGCATTACCGGGGGGAGAGAGCAGTTCTTC.

In DNA form, the CDR3 reads TGCGCCAGCAGCCAAGAGGGACACCCGAGTGGAAACACCATATATTTT. Amino acid sequence: CASSQEGHPSGNTIYF. The gene calls are TRBV4-1 and TRBJ1-3; perhaps TRBD1 as D (6 bases). The CDR3 has 16 amino acids. V was shortened by 0 bases and J by 3 bases, with 12 bases between the two germline ends. Germline V CDR1 and CDR2: MGHRA, YSYEKL.

As regards this clone: Within the sample, other DNA sequences also encode this same CDR3. The chain carries TRBV27 and TRBJ2-1; D possibly corresponds to TRBD2 (6 bases). The CDR3 consists of 15 residues. CDR1 and CDR2 (germline): MNHEY, SMNVEV (reference sequence). V lost 5 bases and J 0 bases, leaving 11 bases between the germline ends. The CDR3 DNA follows: TGTGCCAGCAGTCCGGGGGTCAGCTCCTACAATGAGCAGTTCTTC. Its translation: CASSPGVSSYNEQFF.

J is TRBJ1-5 and V is TRBV5-1, with no clear D. Trimming shortened V by 3 bases and J by 3 bases, and 13 bases separated the two germline ends. Per germline, CDR1 SGHRS and CDR2 YFSETQ. The CDR3 totals 15 residues. The CDR3: CASSYSGQDNQPQHF. DNA for the CDR3: TGCGCCAGCAGCTACTCCGGTCAGGACAATCAGCCCCAGCATTTT.

The chain joins TRBV5-5 to TRBJ1-4; 7 nucleotides align to TRBD1. Trimming took 1 base from V and 4 from J; bases not matched to a gene: 4. The CDR3 contains 15 residues. Germline CDR1 SGHKS, CDR2 YYEKEE (reference sequence). In nucleotides, the CDR3 is TGTGCCAGCAGCTTGAGACAGGGTGTTAATGAAAAACTGTTTTTT. It encodes CASSLRQGVNEKLFF.

The chain joins TRBV19 to TRBJ1-1, with 8 positions matching TRBD1. CDR1 and CDR2 from the germline V gene are LNHDA and SQIVND (reference sequence). V was pared by 5 bases and J by 0 bases, with 2 bases of the junction left unmatched. The CDR3 is made up of 14 amino acids. The CDR3 here is CASSRQGMNTEAFF. DNA of the CDR3: TGTGCCAGTAGTCGACAGGGGATGAACACTGAAGCTTTCTTT.

The chain has TRBV11-2 and TRBJ2-3, with 13 bases identical to TRBD2. This CDR3 spans 16 amino acids. The V and J ends lost 1 base and 4 bases, in that order; junction bases with no gene match: 2. Germline CDR1 is SGHAT and CDR2 is FQNNGV. The CDR3 sequence: CASSLGGLAGADTQYF. The DNA of the CDR3 is TGTGCCAGCAGCTTAGGTGGACTAGCGGGGGCAGATACGCAGTATTTT.

The genes are TRBV11-2 and TRBJ1-4, with 8 bases matching TRBD1. The CDR3 length is 15 residues. The J segment lost 3 bases and the V segment lost 3 bases, leaving 3 bases of the junction unmatched. The germline gives CDR1 SGHAT, CDR2 FQNNGV. The CDR3 here is CASSFPGQANEKLFF. The CDR3 coding sequence is TGTGCCAGCAGCTTCCCGGGACAGGCTAATGAAAAACTGTTTTTT.

This clone was observed a handful of times. The chain has TRBV20-1 and TRBJ2-7, with D tentatively TRBD1 (6 bases). With 3 bases removed from V and 2 bases from J, the gap between germline ends came to 11 bases. Per the germline V gene, CDR1 is DFQATT and CDR2 is SNEGSKA (reference sequence). CDR3 length: 13 residues. The DNA for the CDR3 is TGCAGTGCTAGTTTTGGGGGCCCCTACGAGCAGTACGTC. Amino acid sequence: CSASFGGPYEQYV.

The V gene is TRBV11-2, the J gene TRBJ1-4; D remains ambiguous. Between the trimmed V and J ends, which lost 3 bases and 10 bases, there was a span of 9 bases. CDR3 length: 12 amino acids. Germline V gives CDR1 SGHAT, CDR2 FQNNGV. The CDR3 spells CASSLGSGKLFF. The CDR3 DNA reads TGTGCCAGCAGCTTGGGGAGCGGAAAACTGTTTTTT.

This clone appeared once. The rearrangement links TRBV9 to TRBJ1-1; possible D gene TRBD1, 5 bases. Germline V gene data show CDR1 as SGDLS and CDR2 as YYNGEE. CDR3 length: 13 amino acids. V dropped 8 bases and J dropped 1 base, with 12 bases sitting between them. The CDR3 spells CASGGGGNTEAFF. The CDR3 DNA is TGTGCCAGTGGGGGAGGAGGGAACACTGAAGCTTTCTTT.

The chain combines TRBV6-5 with TRBJ2-5, with D possibly matching TRBD1 (5 bases). This CDR3 comprises 15 residues. V lost 8 bases, J lost 0 bases, and 16 bases lay in between. The V gene's germline CDR1 is MNHEY and CDR2 SVGAGI. The CDR3 reads CASSPSPGHQETQYF. The CDR3 bases are TGTGCCAGCTCCCCCTCCCCAGGGCACCAAGAGACCCAGTACTTC.

The V gene is TRBV5-5, the J gene TRBJ1-2; TRBD1 is a possible D gene (5 bases). V dropped 0 bases and J dropped 2 bases, with 5 bases sitting between them. The CDR3 runs to 13 residues. Germline CDR1 reads SGHKS; CDR2 reads YYEKEE (reference sequence). CDR3 DNA sequence: TGTGCCAGCAGCTTGGGGGGCAACTATGGCTACACCTTC. It yields the protein CASSLGGNYGYTF.

The rearrangement joins TRBV27 to TRBJ1-6, with 7 bases fitting TRBD1. Germline V CDR1 and CDR2: MNHEY, SMNVEV (reference sequence). With V trimmed by 6 bases and J by 10 bases, 9 bases remained unmatched. The CDR3 spans 14 residues. CDR3 sequence (DNA): TGTGCCAGCAGGGGGGGACAGATTGGATCACCCCTCCACTTT. Residues: CASRGGQIGSPLHF.

CDR3 sequence: CASSARTGTSKQFF. The DNA for the CDR3 is TGTGCCAGCAGTGCCCGAACCGGGACTTCGAAGCAGTTCTTC. The chain combines TRBV2 with TRBJ2-1; a weak D match, TRBD2 (6 bases). CDR3 length equals 14 residues. Trimming pared 4 bases from V and 11 bases from J, leaving 18 bases between. Germline loops: CDR1 SNHLY, CDR2 FYNNEI.